A selection of T cell receptor beta chains follows, all from one sample in a study of blood T cells in healthy people across ages. One entry per CDR3 protein results from TCRdb running MiXCR on the 5' RACE reads. Of hundreds of thousands of distinct CDR3 sequences listed, roughly 30% were seen once; the top ten hold more than 15%. Sequenced sample: blood. The receptors here all came from a woman over 75 in good health. The CDR3 runs from the conserved cysteine through the conserved F or W. The D gene is left open where the match is weak. The size of a clone is reported for some rows only, either as once, few or many, or as a class for expanded clones.

j_call | v_call | clone_size | d_call | cdr3_nt | cdr3_aa
TRBJ1-1 | TRBV19 | . | TRBD1 | TGTGCCAGTAGTGCGGGACAGGGGAATTACGCTGAAGCTTTCTTT | CASSAGQGNYAEAFF
TRBJ2-7 | TRBV20-1 | . | . | TGCAGTGCTCTCGGCGGTCCCCTTCCCTACGAGCAGTACTTC | CSALGGPLPYEQYF
TRBJ2-3 | TRBV29-1 | . | TRBD2 | TGCAGCCATACTAGCGGGAAGAGCACAGATACGCAGTATTTT | CSHTSGKSTDTQYF
TRBJ2-1 | TRBV20-1 | many | . | TGCAGTGCTAGAGTCGACACGAGAAACTACAATGAGCAGTTCTTC | CSARVDTRNYNEQFF
TRBJ2-7 | TRBV6-6 | many | . | TGTGCCAGCAGTTACCCCGGTTATTCCTACGAGCAGTACTTC | CASSYPGYSYEQYF
TRBJ2-1 | TRBV15 | many | TRBD2 | TGTGCCACCAGCAGAGATCTAGCGGGGACCTACAATGAGCAGTTCTTC | CATSRDLAGTYNEQFF
TRBJ1-6 | TRBV10-3 | . | TRBD1 | TGTGCCATCAGTGAACAGGGGGATTCACCCCTCCACTTT | CAISEQGDSPLHF
TRBJ2-7 | TRBV4-2 | . | . | TGTGCCAGCAGCCAAGATGGCGCGGGGTACTCCTACGAGCAGTACTTC | CASSQDGAGYSYEQYF
TRBJ2-7 | TRBV7-9 | many | TRBD1 | TGTGCCAGCAGCTTACTACAGGGGGCGTTCGAGCAGTACTTC | CASSLLQGAFEQYF
TRBJ2-5 | TRBV6-5 | many | . | TGTGCCAGCAGTTTCCAGGGGGGGCAGTACTTC | CASSFQGGQYF
TRBJ1-2 | TRBV7-9 | many | . | TGTGCCAGCAGCCTTACAACAGGAGACTATGGCTACACCTTC | CASSLTTGDYGYTF
TRBJ1-3 | TRBV6-1 | . | . | TGTGCCAGCAGTGAAGGTTTGGGTGGGATAGGCACCATATATTTT | CASSEGLGGIGTIYF
TRBJ2-7 | TRBV20-1 | many | . | TGCAGTGCTAGAGATGTTCGAGGGTTTCAGCAGTACTTC | CSARDVRGFQQYF
TRBJ1-5 | TRBV6-2/TRBV6-3 | few | . | TGTGCCAGTCATACAGGGATCTATCAGCCCCAGCATTTT | CASHTGIYQPQHF
TRBJ2-3 | TRBV5-1 | many | . | TGCGCCAGCAGCGAAGGAAGCACAGATACGCAGTATTTT | CASSEGSTDTQYF
TRBJ2-1 | TRBV27 | once | . | TGTGCCAGCAGACTGCAGTCAACCGGGGGGCCTTACAATGAGCAGTGCTTC | CASRLQSTGGPYNEQCF
TRBJ2-3 | TRBV7-3 | few | . | TGTGCCAGCAGCTCGACCCGGATTGACACAGATACGCAGTATTTT | CASSSTRIDTDTQYF
TRBJ1-6 | TRBV5-1 | few | . | TGCGCCAGCAGTCGTAGCTTTGGACAGTATAATTCACCCCTCCACTTT | CASSRSFGQYNSPLHF
TRBJ2-4 | TRBV6-5 | . | TRBD2 | TGTGCCGGCAGTTCCGCCCGGGTAGGACTAGCGGGGGTACGGGACATTCAGTACTTC | CAGSSARVGLAGVRDIQYF
TRBJ2-4 | TRBV20-1 | many | TRBD1 | TGCAGTGCTAGAGTCCCGGGACAGAGAAACATTCAGTACTTC | CSARVPGQRNIQYF
TRBJ2-7 | TRBV7-2 | . | . | TGTGCCAGCAGCCCCATTTCAGTCTCCTACGAGCAGTACTTC | CASSPISVSYEQYF
TRBJ2-3 | TRBV12-3/TRBV12-4 | . | . | TGTGCCAGCAGTCGGGACTCGCAAATGGGCACAGATACGCAGTATTTT | CASSRDSQMGTDTQYF
TRBJ2-1 | TRBV7-2 | many | . | TGTGCCAGCAGCTTTCCCTATGAGCAGTTCTTC | CASSFPYEQFF
TRBJ2-5 | TRBV30 | few | . | TGTGCCTGGGGGCGTGGGAGCCAGTACTTC | CAWGRGSQYF
TRBJ2-3 | TRBV5-1 | once | TRBD1 | TGCGCCAGCAGCCTTGGGACAGATGGCGCAGATACGCAGTATTTT | CASSLGTDGADTQYF
TRBJ2-4 | TRBV6-6 | many | . | TGTGCCAGCAGCCACGGGACGGCACCCGCCCTAGCCAAAAACATTCAGTACTTC | CASSHGTAPALAKNIQYF
TRBJ2-7 | TRBV6-2/TRBV6-3 | . | . | TGTGCCAGCAGTTACGACACGGACACCTACGAGCGGTACTTC | CASSYDTDTYERYF
TRBJ2-4 | TRBV6-6 | many | TRBD1 | TGTGCCAGCAGTCGACAACCGGGACAGGGGACCAAAAACATTCAGTACTTC | CASSRQPGQGTKNIQYF
TRBJ1-4 | TRBV20-1 | many | . | TGCAGTGCTTGGCCGGGTAGTGGTGAAAAACTGTTTTTT | CSAWPGSGEKLFF
TRBJ2-3 | TRBV20-1 | many | TRBD1 | TGCAGTGCCGAGGGGACAGGGGGCATGGATACGCAGTATTTT | CSAEGTGGMDTQYF
TRBJ2-2 | TRBV4-3 | few | . | TGCGCCAGCAGCCTGGGGCCGGGGGTCAACACCGGGGAGCTGTTTTTT | CASSLGPGVNTGELFF
TRBJ2-3 | TRBV20-1 | many | TRBD2 | TGCAGTGCAAAGCGGCTAGCGGGAGTAACAGATACGCAGTATTTT | CSAKRLAGVTDTQYF
TRBJ2-7 | TRBV6-5 | many | . | TGTGCCAGCAGTTACTCGCTAGGGCTCTACGAGCAGTACTTC | CASSYSLGLYEQYF
TRBJ2-5 | TRBV4-2 | many | TRBD2 | TGTGCCAGCAGCCGGGAGGGAGGAGAGACCCAGTACTTC | CASSREGGETQYF
TRBJ1-2 | TRBV7-2 | . | . | TGTGCCAGCAGTCCCTACGGGAGGCGTTTACACTATGGCTACACCTTC | CASSPYGRRLHYGYTF
TRBJ2-7 | TRBV7-2 | . | TRBD2 | TGTGCCAGCAGTGGACTAGCGGTATCCTACGAGCAGTACTTC | CASSGLAVSYEQYF
TRBJ2-7 | TRBV6-6 | many | . | TGTGCCAGCAGGCCTCGCGAGGGAATGGTATCGATCGAGCAGTACTTC | CASRPREGMVSIEQYF
TRBJ2-1 | TRBV9 | . | TRBD1 | TGTGCCAGCAGATCCGGGACAGGGACCTACAATGAGCAGTTCTTC | CASRSGTGTYNEQFF
TRBJ2-5 | TRBV7-6 | many | . | TGTGCCAGCAGTCGGGAGAAAGAGACCCAGTACTTC | CASSREKETQYF
TRBJ2-7 | TRBV24-1 | . | TRBD1 | TGTGCCACCAGTGATTCCGGGACAGTGGGTGTCTACGAGCAGTACTTC | CATSDSGTVGVYEQYF
TRBJ1-5 | TRBV28 | . | . | TGTGCCAGCAGTTCGCTAACAGGAGTCAATCAGCCCCAGCATTTT | CASSSLTGVNQPQHF
TRBJ1-4 | TRBV5-1 | many | . | TGCGCCAGCAGCTTTGGAGACGCAGGCGGTGAAAAACTGTTTTTT | CASSFGDAGGEKLFF
TRBJ2-1 | TRBV2 | many | . | TGTGCCAGCAGTCCTATATTACTAAGGAGCTCCTACAATGAGCAGTTCTTC | CASSPILLRSSYNEQFF
TRBJ1-5 | TRBV24-1 | . | TRBD1 | TGTGCCACCAGTGGTGACAGGGGGGTTAGCAATCAGCCCCAGCATTTT | CATSGDRGVSNQPQHF